This T cell receptor (beta chain) stems from a study of blood T cell repertoires in COVID-19 (TCRdb year 2020). Regarding the study in general: Samples from collaborators originated in the United States, Italy and Spain and spanned both the acute and convalescent phases of COVID-19. The repertoires were released in a freely available public database intended as a resource for research on the immune response to SARS-CoV-2. Where HLA class I and class II types were available, the types were taken from metadata supplied by the sample provider, not from assay-based typing. Sample metadata almost always included a de-identified subject ID, COVID-19 status, age in years and sex. The prospective study material was composed of cDNA or gDNA derived from T cells, B-cell-depleted T cells, or PBMCs. Subjects who had been exposed to COVID-19, were actively infected with it, or had recovered from it provided the deeply sampled blood TCRbeta repertoires that made up the dataset. Samples were obtained from the ongoing ImmuneRACE study (first 160 participants) and from approximately 1,200 subjects provided by 6 global collaborators. Overall study outcomes, separate from this receptor: Clinical and demographic metadata were provided uncurated, with the amount varying by source and participant.

Regarding this clone: The specificity of this receptor is unknown. Base qualities are not at hand, and no much larger clone is one base apart.

The CDR3 runs 13 amino acids, cysteine and phenylalanine included. The only DNA kept is the CDR3, 39 bases in frame from the first base. As encoded in the germline V gene (reference sequence), CDR1 is LNHDA while CDR2 is SQIVND. The trim is 8 bases for V and 4 bases for J, with a gap of 13 bases between the germline ends. TCRbeta CDR3 regions were amplified from genomic DNA by means of the immunoSEQ Assay, a bias-controlled multiplex PCR. As for how the authors treated the data: The number of nucleated cells in each sample was estimated from the amplification of reference gene primers within the assay. Sequence reads were collapsed and filtered to measure the absolute abundance of every unique TCRbeta CDR3 rearrangement. For each sample, productive Simpson clonality was calculated as the square root of Simpson's diversity index across productive rearrangements. The table was pulled from immuneACCESS by TCRdb, which kept in-frame rearrangements only. Such tables lose some clones; where checked, under half of the loss comes from unresolved V genes, and the rest has no known cause. V and J calls and clone size are those listed in that table; D and trimming were worked out from the DNA. For this sample there are approximately 270,000 clones; about 91% appear just once. Approximately 6% of the sample is held by the ten biggest clonotypes.

At one collaborating source in Seattle, patients were enrolled during active infection and were followed longitudinally through the course of disease. Whole blood was collected in K2EDTA tubes by collaborating institutions according to the institutions' own protocols. For TCRbeta analysis, collaborators shipped samples as frozen whole blood, isolated PBMCs, or DNA extracted from either of those sample types. The clonotype originates from a woman aged 30 to 39 with COVID-19, enrolled during active disease. The specimen sequenced was peripheral blood. This chain joins TRBV19 to TRBJ2-3; the D gene is perhaps TRBD1, from 5 matching bases. The CDR3 is CASGPQGPDTQYF. Read as DNA, the sequence is TGTGCCAGTGGGCCCCAGGGCCCAGATACGCAGTATTTT.